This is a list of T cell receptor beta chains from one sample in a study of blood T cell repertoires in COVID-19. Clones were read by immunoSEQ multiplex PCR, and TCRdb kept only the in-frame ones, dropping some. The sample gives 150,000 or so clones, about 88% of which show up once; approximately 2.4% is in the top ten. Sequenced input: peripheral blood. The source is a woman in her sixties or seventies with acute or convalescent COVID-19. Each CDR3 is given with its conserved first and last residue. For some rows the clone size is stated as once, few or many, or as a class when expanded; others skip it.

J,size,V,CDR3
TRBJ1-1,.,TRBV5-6,CASSFFGGTEAFF
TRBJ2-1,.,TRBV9,CASSVGRSSYNEQFF
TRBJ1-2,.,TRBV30,CAWSLDTTGSRGYTF
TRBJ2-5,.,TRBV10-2,CASSSGQPGAQYF
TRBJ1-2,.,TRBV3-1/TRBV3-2,CASSPLPTGRNYGYTF
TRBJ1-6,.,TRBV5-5,CASSPPPGTGGPSPLHF
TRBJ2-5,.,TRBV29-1,CSVELAGGQETQYF
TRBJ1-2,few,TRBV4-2,CASSPPRGSPNYGYTF
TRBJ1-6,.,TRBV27,CASSSTLADFNSPLHF
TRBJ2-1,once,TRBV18,CASSNLDRGSDEQFF
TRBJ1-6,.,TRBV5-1,CASCSGANSPLHF
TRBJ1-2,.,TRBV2,CASSRQGGNYGYTF
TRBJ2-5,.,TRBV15,CATSRDLGRETQYF
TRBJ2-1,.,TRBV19,CASSPRSGGPRTNEQFF
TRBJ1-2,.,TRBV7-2,CASSLAEGRLGYTF
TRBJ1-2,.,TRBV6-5,CASSSQGYGYTF
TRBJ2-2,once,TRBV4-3,CASSPNTGTGLTGELFF
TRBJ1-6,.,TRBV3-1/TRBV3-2,CASSTGYSYNSPLHF
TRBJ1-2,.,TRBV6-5,CASSYSDRGAYGYTF
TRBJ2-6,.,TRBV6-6,CASTSGGANVLTF
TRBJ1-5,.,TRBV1,CTSSPPGQGYSNQPQHF
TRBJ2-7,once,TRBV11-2,CASSFSGGYEQYF
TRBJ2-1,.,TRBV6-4,CASSSGTRSSAGEQFF